The entry below describes one T cell receptor beta chain. TCRdb ran MiXCR on the RT-PCR reads and lists one entry per CDR3 protein. Among hundreds of thousands of distinct CDR3 sequences listed, 11% to 15% were seen once. The germline gives CDR1 DFQATT, CDR2 SNEGSKA (reference sequence). Trimming took 4 bases from V and 9 from J; bases not matched to a gene: 4. CDR3 size: 12 residues. The sequenced sample consisted of memory CD4+ T cells from blood. This receptor was obtained from a female donor in good health, serving as a healthy control. The chain carries TRBV20-1 and TRBJ2-1; 9 nucleotides agree with TRBD2. CDR3 bases: TGCAGTGCTACTAGCGGGATCAGTGAGCAGTTCTTC. Translating gives CSATSGISEQFF.